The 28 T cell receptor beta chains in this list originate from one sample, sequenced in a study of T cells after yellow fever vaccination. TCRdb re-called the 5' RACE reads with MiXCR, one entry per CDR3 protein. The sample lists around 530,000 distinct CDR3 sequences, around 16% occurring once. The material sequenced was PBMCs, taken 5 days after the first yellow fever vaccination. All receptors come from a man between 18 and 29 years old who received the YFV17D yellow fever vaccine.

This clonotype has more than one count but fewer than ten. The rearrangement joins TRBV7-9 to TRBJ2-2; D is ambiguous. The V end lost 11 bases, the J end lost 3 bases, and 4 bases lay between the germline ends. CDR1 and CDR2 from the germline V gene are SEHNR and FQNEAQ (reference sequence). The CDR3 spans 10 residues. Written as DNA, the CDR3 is TGTGCCGGATACACCGGGGAGCTGTTTTTT. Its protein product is CAGYTGELFF.

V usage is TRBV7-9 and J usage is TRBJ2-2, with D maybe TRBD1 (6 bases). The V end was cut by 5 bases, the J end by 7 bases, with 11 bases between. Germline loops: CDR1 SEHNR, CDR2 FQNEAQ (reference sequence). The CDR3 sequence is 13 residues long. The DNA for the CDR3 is TGTGCCAGCAGCCTTCGGACAGACGGGGAGCTGTTTTTT. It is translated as CASSLRTDGELFF.

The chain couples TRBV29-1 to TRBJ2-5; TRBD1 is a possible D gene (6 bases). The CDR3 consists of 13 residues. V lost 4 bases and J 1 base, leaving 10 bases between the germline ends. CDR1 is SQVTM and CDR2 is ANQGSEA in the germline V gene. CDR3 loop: CSVVRGFQETQYF. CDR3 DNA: TGCAGCGTTGTCAGGGGTTTCCAAGAGACCCAGTACTTC.

In DNA, the CDR3 is TGCAGTGCTAGTGAGGGGGCTCTGGGTGAAAAACTGTTTTTT. Translating it yields CSASEGALGEKLFF. The V gene is TRBV20-1, the J gene TRBJ1-4; 7 nucleotides align to TRBD1. V lost 3 bases, J lost 7 bases, and 8 bases stayed unmatched. This CDR3 spans 14 amino acids. Germline CDR1 DFQATT, CDR2 SNEGSKA (reference sequence).

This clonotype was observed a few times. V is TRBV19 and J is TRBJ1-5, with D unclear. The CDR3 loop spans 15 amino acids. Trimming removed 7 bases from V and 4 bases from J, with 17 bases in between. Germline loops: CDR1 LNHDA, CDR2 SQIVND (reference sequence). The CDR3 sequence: CASKGRDVGNQPQHF. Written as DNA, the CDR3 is TGTGCCAGTAAAGGCCGAGACGTCGGTAATCAGCCCCAGCATTTT.

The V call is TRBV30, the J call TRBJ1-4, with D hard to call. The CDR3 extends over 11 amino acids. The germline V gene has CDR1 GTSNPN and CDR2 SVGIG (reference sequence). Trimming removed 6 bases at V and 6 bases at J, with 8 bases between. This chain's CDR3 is CACRADEKLFF. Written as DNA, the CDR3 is TGTGCCTGTCGGGCAGATGAAAAACTGTTTTTT. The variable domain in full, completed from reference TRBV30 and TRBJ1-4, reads SQTIHQWPATLVQPVGSPLSLECTVEGTSNPNLYWYRQAAGRGLQLLFYSVGIGQISSEVPQNLSASRPQDRQFILSSKKLLLSDSGFYLCACRADEKLFFGSGTQLSVL.

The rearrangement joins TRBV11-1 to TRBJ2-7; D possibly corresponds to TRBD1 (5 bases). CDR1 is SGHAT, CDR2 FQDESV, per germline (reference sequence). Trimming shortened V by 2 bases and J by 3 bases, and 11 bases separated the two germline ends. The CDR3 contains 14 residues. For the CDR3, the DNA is TGTGCCAGCAGCTTAAGGGGCGTCCTCTACGAGCAGTACGTC. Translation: CASSLRGVLYEQYV.

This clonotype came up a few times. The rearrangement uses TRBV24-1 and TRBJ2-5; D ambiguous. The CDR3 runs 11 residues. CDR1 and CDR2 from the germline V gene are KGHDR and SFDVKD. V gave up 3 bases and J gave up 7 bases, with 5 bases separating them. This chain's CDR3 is CATSDLGTQYF. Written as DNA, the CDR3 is TGTGCCACCAGTGATCTGGGGACCCAGTACTTC.

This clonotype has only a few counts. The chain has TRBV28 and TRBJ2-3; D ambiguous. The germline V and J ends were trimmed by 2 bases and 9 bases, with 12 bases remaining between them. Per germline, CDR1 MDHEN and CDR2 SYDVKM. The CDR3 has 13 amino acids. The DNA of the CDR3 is TGTGCCAGCAGTTTACCGCTGACGGAAACGCAGTATTTT. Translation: CASSLPLTETQYF.

CDR3 nucleotides: TGTGCCAGCACCACGGACTGGACTGAAGCTTTCTTT. Translated, it gives CASTTDWTEAFF. The V gene is TRBV28, the J gene TRBJ1-1; D gene unclear. Trimming took 7 bases from V and 5 from J, leaving 11 bases between them. The CDR3 is 12 amino acids. Germline CDR1 reads MDHEN; CDR2 reads SYDVKM.

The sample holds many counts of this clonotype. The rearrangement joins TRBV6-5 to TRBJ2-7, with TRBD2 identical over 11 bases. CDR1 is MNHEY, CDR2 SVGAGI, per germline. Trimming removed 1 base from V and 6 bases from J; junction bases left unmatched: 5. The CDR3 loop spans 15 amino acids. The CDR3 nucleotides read TGTGCCAGCAGTTACTGTAGCGGGGGGGCCTGCGAGCAGTACTTC. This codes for CASSYCSGGACEQYF.

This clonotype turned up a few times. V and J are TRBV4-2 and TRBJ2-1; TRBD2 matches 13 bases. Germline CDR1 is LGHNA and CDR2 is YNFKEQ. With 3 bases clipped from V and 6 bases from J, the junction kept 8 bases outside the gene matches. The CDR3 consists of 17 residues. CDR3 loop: CASSQGTGTSGANEQFF. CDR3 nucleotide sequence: TGTGCCAGCAGCCAGGGCACCGGGACTAGCGGGGCCAATGAGCAGTTCTTC.

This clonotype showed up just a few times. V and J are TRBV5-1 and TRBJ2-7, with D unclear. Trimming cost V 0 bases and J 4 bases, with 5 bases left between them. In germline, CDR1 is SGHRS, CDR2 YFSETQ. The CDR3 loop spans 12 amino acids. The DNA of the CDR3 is TGCGCCAGCAGCTTGGACGCGTACGAGCAGTACTTC. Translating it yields CASSLDAYEQYF.

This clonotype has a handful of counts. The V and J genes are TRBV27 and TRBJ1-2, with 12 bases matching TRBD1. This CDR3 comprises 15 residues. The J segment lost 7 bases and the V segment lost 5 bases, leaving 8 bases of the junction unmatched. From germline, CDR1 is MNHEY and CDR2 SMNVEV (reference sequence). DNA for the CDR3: TGTGCCAGCAGTGATCCGGGACAGGGGGCGTTTGGCTACACCTTC. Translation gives CASSDPGQGAFGYTF.

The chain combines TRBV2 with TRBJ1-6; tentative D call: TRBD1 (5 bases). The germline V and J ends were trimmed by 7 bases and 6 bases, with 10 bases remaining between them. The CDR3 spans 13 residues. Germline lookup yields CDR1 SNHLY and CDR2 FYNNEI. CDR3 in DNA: TGTGCCAGCAATAGGGGTAGTAATTCACCCCTCCACTTT. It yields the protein CASNRGSNSPLHF.

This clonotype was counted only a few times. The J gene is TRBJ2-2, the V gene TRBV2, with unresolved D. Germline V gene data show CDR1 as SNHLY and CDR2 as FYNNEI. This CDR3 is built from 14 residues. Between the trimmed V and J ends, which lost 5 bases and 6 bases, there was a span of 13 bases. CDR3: CASSILTSAGELFF. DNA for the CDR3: TGTGCCAGCAGTATCCTCACTTCGGCCGGGGAGCTGTTTTTT. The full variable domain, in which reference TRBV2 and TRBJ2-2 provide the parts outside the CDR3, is EPEVTQTPSHQVTQMGQEVILRCVPISNHLYFYWYRQILGQKVEFLVSFYNNEISEKSEIFDDQFSVERPDGSNFTLKIRSTKLEDSAMYFCASSILTSAGELFFGEGSRLTVL.

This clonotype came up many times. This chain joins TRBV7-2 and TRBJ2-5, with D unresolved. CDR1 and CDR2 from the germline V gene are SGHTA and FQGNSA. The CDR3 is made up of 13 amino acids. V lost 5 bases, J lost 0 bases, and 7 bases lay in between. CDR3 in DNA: TGTGCCAGCAGCACCGACTACCAAGAGACCCAGTACTTC. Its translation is CASSTDYQETQYF. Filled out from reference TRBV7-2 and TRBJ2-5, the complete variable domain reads GAGVSQSPSNKVTEKGKDVELRCDPISGHTALYWYRQSLGQGLEFLIYFQGNSAPDKSGLPSDRFSAERTGGSVSTLTIQRTQQEDSAVYLCASSTDYQETQYFGPGTRLLVL.

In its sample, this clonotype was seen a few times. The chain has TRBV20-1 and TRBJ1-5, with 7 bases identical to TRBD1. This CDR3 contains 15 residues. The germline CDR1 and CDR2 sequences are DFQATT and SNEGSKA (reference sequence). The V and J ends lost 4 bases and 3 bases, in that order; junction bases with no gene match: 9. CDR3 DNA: TGCAGTGCTACGCAGGGGGTGGTTTCCAATCAGCCCCAGCATTTT. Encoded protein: CSATQGVVSNQPQHF.

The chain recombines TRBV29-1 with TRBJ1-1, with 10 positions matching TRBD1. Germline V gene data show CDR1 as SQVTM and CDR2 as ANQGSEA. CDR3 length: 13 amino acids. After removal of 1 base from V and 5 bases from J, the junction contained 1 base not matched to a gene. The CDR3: CSVEGTGGTEAFF. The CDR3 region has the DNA TGCAGCGTTGAAGGGACAGGGGGAACTGAAGCTTTCTTT.

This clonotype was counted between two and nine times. The CDR3 is CSARDGRSYNEQFF. CDR3 DNA sequence: TGCAGTGCTAGAGATGGGCGGTCCTACAATGAGCAGTTCTTC. The genes are TRBV20-1 and TRBJ2-1, with unresolved D. Germline loops: CDR1 DFQATT, CDR2 SNEGSKA (reference sequence). This CDR3 contains 14 residues. V dropped 0 bases and J dropped 1 base, with 7 bases sitting between them.

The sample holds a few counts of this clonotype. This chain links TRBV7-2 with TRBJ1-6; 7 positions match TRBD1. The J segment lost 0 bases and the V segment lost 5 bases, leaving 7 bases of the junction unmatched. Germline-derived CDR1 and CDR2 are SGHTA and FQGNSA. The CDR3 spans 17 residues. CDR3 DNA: TGTGCCAGCAGCCTGCGACAGGGTCTCTCCTATAATTCACCCCTCCACTTT. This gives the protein CASSLRQGLSYNSPLHF.

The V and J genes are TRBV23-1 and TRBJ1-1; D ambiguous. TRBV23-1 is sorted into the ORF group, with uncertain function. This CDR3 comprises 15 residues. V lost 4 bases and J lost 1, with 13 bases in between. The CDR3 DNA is TGCGCCAGCAGTCCATCGGGCCACAAGAACACTGAAGCTTTCTTT. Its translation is CASSPSGHKNTEAFF.

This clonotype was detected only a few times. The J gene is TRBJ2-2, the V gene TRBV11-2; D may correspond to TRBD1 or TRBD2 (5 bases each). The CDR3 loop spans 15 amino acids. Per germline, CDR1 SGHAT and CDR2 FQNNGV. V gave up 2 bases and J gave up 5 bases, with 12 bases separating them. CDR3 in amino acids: CASSLFRGRTGELFF. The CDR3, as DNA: TGTGCCAGCAGCTTATTCCGGGGACGGACCGGGGAGCTGTTTTTT.

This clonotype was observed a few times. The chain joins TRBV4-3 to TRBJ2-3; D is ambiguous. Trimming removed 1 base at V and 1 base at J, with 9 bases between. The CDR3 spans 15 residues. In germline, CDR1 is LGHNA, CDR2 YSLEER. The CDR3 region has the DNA TGCGCCAGCAGCCAAGTCTGGTCCGGCACAGATACGCAGTATTTT. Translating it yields CASSQVWSGTDTQYF.

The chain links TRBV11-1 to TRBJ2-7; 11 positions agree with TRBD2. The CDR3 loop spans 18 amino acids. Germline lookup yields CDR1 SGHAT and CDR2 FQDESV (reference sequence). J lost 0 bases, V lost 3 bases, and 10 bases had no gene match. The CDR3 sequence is CASSFPGLAGGSSYEQYV. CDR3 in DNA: TGTGCCAGCAGCTTCCCTGGGCTAGCGGGGGGCTCCTCCTACGAGCAGTACGTC.

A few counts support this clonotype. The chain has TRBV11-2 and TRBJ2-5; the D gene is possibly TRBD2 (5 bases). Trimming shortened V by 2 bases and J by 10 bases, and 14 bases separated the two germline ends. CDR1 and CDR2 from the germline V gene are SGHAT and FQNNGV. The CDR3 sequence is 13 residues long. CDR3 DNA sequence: TGTGCCAGCAGCTTACTCCAAATCGGGGACCAGTACTTC. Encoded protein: CASSLLQIGDQYF.

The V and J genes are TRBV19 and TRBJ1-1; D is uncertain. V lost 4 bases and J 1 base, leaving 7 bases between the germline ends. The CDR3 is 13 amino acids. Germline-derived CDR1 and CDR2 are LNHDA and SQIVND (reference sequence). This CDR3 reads CASSTEGNTEAFF. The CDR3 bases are TGTGCCAGTAGTACCGAGGGGAACACTGAAGCTTTCTTT.

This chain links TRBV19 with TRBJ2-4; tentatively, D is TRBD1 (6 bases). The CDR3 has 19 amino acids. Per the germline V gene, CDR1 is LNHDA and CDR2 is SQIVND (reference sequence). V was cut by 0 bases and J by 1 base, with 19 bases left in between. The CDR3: CASSIDTGTSNGAKNIQYF. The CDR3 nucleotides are TGTGCCAGTAGTATAGATACCGGGACATCAAACGGGGCCAAAAACATTCAGTACTTC.